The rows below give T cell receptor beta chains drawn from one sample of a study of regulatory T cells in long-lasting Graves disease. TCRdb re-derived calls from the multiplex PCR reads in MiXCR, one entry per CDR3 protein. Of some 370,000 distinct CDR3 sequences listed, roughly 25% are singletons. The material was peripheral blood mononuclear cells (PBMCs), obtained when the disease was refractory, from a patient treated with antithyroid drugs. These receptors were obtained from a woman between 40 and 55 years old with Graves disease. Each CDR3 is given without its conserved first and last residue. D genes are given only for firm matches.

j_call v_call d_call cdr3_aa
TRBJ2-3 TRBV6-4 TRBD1 ASSERTGEADTQY
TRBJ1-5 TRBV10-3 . AISESKVNGGDQPQH
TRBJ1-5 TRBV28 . ASGYLGVSNQPQH
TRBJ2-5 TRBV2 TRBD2 ASSLLTSGSVKTQY
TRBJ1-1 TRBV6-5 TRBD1 ASSSRQGSIVDTEAF
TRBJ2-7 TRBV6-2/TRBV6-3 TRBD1 ASSPDRVEQY
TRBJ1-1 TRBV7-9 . AGSLEGVMNTEAF
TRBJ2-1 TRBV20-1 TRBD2 SARDSGRRNNEQF
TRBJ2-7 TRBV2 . ASSEQGRSYEQY
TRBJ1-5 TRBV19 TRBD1 ASSIAGGEYQPQH
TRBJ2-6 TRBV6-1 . ASMAFNMDSGANVLT
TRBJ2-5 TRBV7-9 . ASSSRDKYQETQY
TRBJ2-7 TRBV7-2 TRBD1 ASSNYRQGSYEQY
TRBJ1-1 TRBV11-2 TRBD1 ASSFRQGGTEAF
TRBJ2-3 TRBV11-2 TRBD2 ASSLVAGGSTDTQY
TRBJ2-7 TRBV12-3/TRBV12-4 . ASSFWAESYEQY
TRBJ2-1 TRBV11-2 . ASSASNRGEQF
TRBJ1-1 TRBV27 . ASSLASTNTEAF
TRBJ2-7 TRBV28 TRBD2 ASSYSSSGFPSYEQY
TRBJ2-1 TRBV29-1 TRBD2 SVEPLAGGEQF